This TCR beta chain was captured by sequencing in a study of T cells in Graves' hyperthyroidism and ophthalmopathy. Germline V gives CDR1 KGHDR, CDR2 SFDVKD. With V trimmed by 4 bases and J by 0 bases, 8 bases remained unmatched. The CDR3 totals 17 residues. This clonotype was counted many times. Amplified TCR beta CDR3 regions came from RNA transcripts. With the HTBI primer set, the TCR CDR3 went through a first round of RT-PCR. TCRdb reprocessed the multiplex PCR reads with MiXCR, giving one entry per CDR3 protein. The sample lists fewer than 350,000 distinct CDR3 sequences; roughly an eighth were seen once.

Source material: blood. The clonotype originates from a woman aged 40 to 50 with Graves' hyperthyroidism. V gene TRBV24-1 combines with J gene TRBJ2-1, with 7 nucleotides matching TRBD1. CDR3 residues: CATSDPQGQNSYNEQFF. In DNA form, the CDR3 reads TGTGCCACCAGTGACCCACAGGGGCAAAACTCCTACAATGAGCAGTTCTTC.